This is a list of T cell receptor beta chains from one sample in a study of T cells in localized non-small cell lung cancer. The assay was immunoSEQ multiplex PCR, and TCRdb's table has in-frame clones only and misses some. The data show nearly 15,000 clones, more than 80% seen once. Sequenced material: peripheral blood, taken before any cancer treatment. The receptors here all came from a woman between 35 and 75 years old with stage I lung adenocarcinoma. CDR3s include the opening cysteine and the closing phenylalanine or tryptophan. The D gene is left open where the match is weak. Size is stated for part of the rows, as once, few or many counts, or as a class when the clone is expanded.

J gene: TRBJ1-2; D gene: NA; clone size: NA; V gene: TRBV11-2; CDR3 DNA: TGTGCCAGCAGCAGACAACCCCAGGCTAACTATGGCTACACCTTC; CDR3 protein: CASSRQPQANYGYTF
J gene: TRBJ2-2; D gene: NA; clone size: NA; V gene: TRBV5-1; CDR3 DNA: TGCGCCAGCAGCCCCGGACGCCTAAACGGTGGGGAGCTGTTTTTT; CDR3 protein: CASSPGRLNGGELFF
J gene: TRBJ1-1; D gene: TRBD1; clone size: NA; V gene: TRBV5-1; CDR3 DNA: TGCGCCAGCAGCTCCGGACAGGGACGCGAGAACACTGAAGCTTTCTTT; CDR3 protein: CASSSGQGRENTEAFF
J gene: TRBJ2-2; D gene: TRBD1; clone size: NA; V gene: TRBV28; CDR3 DNA: TGTGCCAGCAGTAGAGACAGGGGTCGGTCCGGGGAGCTGTTTTTT; CDR3 protein: CASSRDRGRSGELFF
J gene: TRBJ2-5; D gene: TRBD2; clone size: NA; V gene: TRBV5-1; CDR3 DNA: TGCGCCAGCAGCTATGGACTAGCGGGGGGAAAAGAGACCCAGTACTTC; CDR3 protein: CASSYGLAGGKETQYF
J gene: TRBJ2-5; D gene: TRBD2; clone size: once; V gene: TRBV6-6; CDR3 DNA: TGTGCCAGCAGGCGATTCGGCGGGGGGGCGAGGGAGACCCAGTACTTC; CDR3 protein: CASRRFGGGARETQYF
J gene: TRBJ2-7; D gene: TRBD2; clone size: NA; V gene: TRBV29-1; CDR3 DNA: TGCAGCGTTGCCGGAATAGCGGGGGGTGCCTACGAGCAGTACTTC; CDR3 protein: CSVAGIAGGAYEQYF
J gene: TRBJ2-6; D gene: NA; clone size: NA; V gene: TRBV4-1; CDR3 DNA: TGCGCCAGCAGCCTCGAAGACAGGCCTGGGGCCAACGTCCTGACTTTC; CDR3 protein: CASSLEDRPGANVLTF
J gene: TRBJ2-1; D gene: TRBD2; clone size: NA; V gene: TRBV15; CDR3 DNA: TGTGCCACCAGCAGGACTAGCGGGGGGAATGGTGAGCAGTTCTTC; CDR3 protein: CATSRTSGGNGEQFF
J gene: TRBJ1-2; D gene: TRBD1; clone size: once; V gene: TRBV6-5; CDR3 DNA: TGTGCCAGCAGTCCACAGGGGCCTGGCTACACCTTC; CDR3 protein: CASSPQGPGYTF
J gene: TRBJ1-1; D gene: NA; clone size: NA; V gene: TRBV10-3; CDR3 DNA: TGTGCCATCAGTGACGGCAGGGCGAACACTGAAGCTTTCTTT; CDR3 protein: CAISDGRANTEAFF
J gene: TRBJ1-6; D gene: TRBD1; clone size: NA; V gene: TRBV4-1; CDR3 DNA: TGCGCCAGCAGCCGAGGGGTTTCGGGACAGGTCGGAAGCTCCTATAATTCACCCCTCCACTTT; CDR3 protein: CASSRGVSGQVGSSYNSPLHF
J gene: TRBJ2-7; D gene: NA; clone size: NA; V gene: TRBV10-3; CDR3 DNA: TGTGCCATCGGAACCAACAGGGTGGACTACGAGCAGTACTTC; CDR3 protein: CAIGTNRVDYEQYF
J gene: TRBJ2-1; D gene: NA; clone size: NA; V gene: TRBV20-1; CDR3 DNA: TGCAGTGCTACAGGGATTGGGGAGTTCTTC; CDR3 protein: CSATGIGEFF
J gene: TRBJ2-7; D gene: TRBD2; clone size: NA; V gene: TRBV7-2; CDR3 DNA: TGTGCCAGCAGCTTAGGGGCGGGGGGTTCCTACGAGCAGTACTTC; CDR3 protein: CASSLGAGGSYEQYF
J gene: TRBJ1-5; D gene: NA; clone size: once; V gene: TRBV28; CDR3 DNA: TGTGCCAGCAGTCGAACAGGCGGTAATCAGCCCCAGCATTTT; CDR3 protein: CASSRTGGNQPQHF
J gene: TRBJ1-4; D gene: NA; clone size: NA; V gene: TRBV25-1; CDR3 DNA: TGTGCCAGCCGGGACATATGGAATGAAAAACTGTTTTTT; CDR3 protein: CASRDIWNEKLFF
J gene: TRBJ1-5; D gene: NA; clone size: NA; V gene: TRBV27; CDR3 DNA: TGTGCCAGCAGCTCCCCAGCAGGGCACCAGCATTTT; CDR3 protein: CASSSPAGHQHF
J gene: TRBJ1-6; D gene: NA; clone size: NA; V gene: TRBV7-9; CDR3 DNA: TGTGCCAGCAGCTTTGGGGGGTATAATTCACCCCTCCACTTT; CDR3 protein: CASSFGGYNSPLHF
J gene: TRBJ1-1; D gene: TRBD1; clone size: NA; V gene: TRBV5-1; CDR3 DNA: TGCGCCAGCAGCTTGGCACCCACAGGGACAGGTGCATGGAACACTGAAGCTTTCTTT; CDR3 protein: CASSLAPTGTGAWNTEAFF
J gene: TRBJ2-5; D gene: TRBD2; clone size: NA; V gene: TRBV10-3; CDR3 DNA: TGTGCCATCAGTGAGTCGACTAGCGGGGGGGCCAGGGAGACCCAGTACTTC; CDR3 protein: CAISESTSGGARETQYF
J gene: TRBJ2-7; D gene: TRBD2; clone size: NA; V gene: TRBV30; CDR3 DNA: TGTGCCTGGGACCTGGGAGGGTCTTCCTACGAGCAGTACTTC; CDR3 protein: CAWDLGGSSYEQYF
J gene: TRBJ2-3; D gene: NA; clone size: few; V gene: TRBV11-2; CDR3 DNA: TGTGCCAGCAGCTTAGACACAGATACGCAGTATTTT; CDR3 protein: CASSLDTDTQYF
J gene: TRBJ2-5; D gene: NA; clone size: NA; V gene: TRBV18; CDR3 DNA: TGTGCCAGCTCACCACTAGCGGTCCAAGAGACCCAGTACTTC; CDR3 protein: CASSPLAVQETQYF
J gene: TRBJ1-2; D gene: TRBD1; clone size: NA; V gene: TRBV7-2; CDR3 DNA: TGTGCCAGCAGCTTGAACAGGGGTGGCGGCTACACCTTC; CDR3 protein: CASSLNRGGGYTF
J gene: TRBJ2-1; D gene: NA; clone size: NA; V gene: TRBV7-9; CDR3 DNA: TGTGCCAGCAGCTCAGAGTTGGATGAGCAGTTCTTC; CDR3 protein: CASSSELDEQFF
J gene: TRBJ2-1; D gene: TRBD2; clone size: NA; V gene: TRBV27; CDR3 DNA: TGTGCCAGCAGTTTCCGACTAGCGGGGGCCCTCTCCTACAATGAGCAGTTCTTC; CDR3 protein: CASSFRLAGALSYNEQFF
J gene: TRBJ1-6; D gene: NA; clone size: NA; V gene: TRBV25-1; CDR3 DNA: TGTGCCAGCAGTGAATTAGGCGGCTCCGCACCCCTCCACTTT; CDR3 protein: CASSELGGSAPLHF
J gene: TRBJ2-7; D gene: TRBD2; clone size: NA; V gene: TRBV29-1; CDR3 DNA: TGCAGCGTTGAATTAGTAGGACTAGCGGGGGGAACCTACGAGCAGTACTTC; CDR3 protein: CSVELVGLAGGTYEQYF
J gene: TRBJ2-3; D gene: NA; clone size: NA; V gene: TRBV9; CDR3 DNA: TGTGCCAGCAGCGTAGATGAAGGGACAGATACGCAGTATTTT; CDR3 protein: CASSVDEGTDTQYF
J gene: TRBJ2-6; D gene: NA; clone size: few; V gene: TRBV29-1; CDR3 DNA: TGCAGCGCGCCAGGGAACTCTGGGGCCAACGTCCTGACTTTC; CDR3 protein: CSAPGNSGANVLTF
J gene: TRBJ2-5; D gene: NA; clone size: few; V gene: TRBV20-1; CDR3 DNA: TGCAGTGCTGCCAAGGGAGAGACCCAGTACTTC; CDR3 protein: CSAAKGETQYF
J gene: TRBJ2-1; D gene: NA; clone size: NA; V gene: TRBV11-2; CDR3 DNA: TGTGCCAGCAGCCGAGGACTGAGCTCCTACAATGAGCAGTTCTTC; CDR3 protein: CASSRGLSSYNEQFF
J gene: TRBJ1-3; D gene: NA; clone size: NA; V gene: TRBV10-3; CDR3 DNA: TGTGCCATCAGTGACCTACAGGGAACTGGAAACACCATATATTTT; CDR3 protein: CAISDLQGTGNTIYF
J gene: TRBJ1-1; D gene: NA; clone size: NA; V gene: TRBV5-4; CDR3 DNA: TGTGCCAGCAGCCCCGGGTCTACGAGGGACACTGAAGCTTTCTTT; CDR3 protein: CASSPGSTRDTEAFF
J gene: TRBJ2-3; D gene: NA; clone size: NA; V gene: TRBV6-4; CDR3 DNA: TGTGCCACCCGCCCCCTGGGGGGAGATACGCAGTATTTT; CDR3 protein: CATRPLGGDTQYF
J gene: TRBJ1-5; D gene: TRBD1; clone size: NA; V gene: TRBV7-9; CDR3 DNA: TGTGCCAGCAGTATGGACAGGGGAGCTCAGCCCCAGCATTTT; CDR3 protein: CASSMDRGAQPQHF
J gene: TRBJ2-2; D gene: NA; clone size: once; V gene: TRBV5-1; CDR3 DNA: TGCGCCAGCAGCTGGACGAACACCGGGGAGCTGTTTTTT; CDR3 protein: CASSWTNTGELFF
J gene: TRBJ1-2; D gene: NA; clone size: NA; V gene: TRBV6-5; CDR3 DNA: TGTGCCAGCAGTTACTCGGGACCAATTGGAGGCTACACCTTC; CDR3 protein: CASSYSGPIGGYTF
J gene: TRBJ2-5; D gene: TRBD2; clone size: NA; V gene: TRBV11-2; CDR3 DNA: TGTGCCAGCAGCGGGAGACTAGCGGGGGTGAGGACCCAGTACTTC; CDR3 protein: CASSGRLAGVRTQYF